The 4 T cell receptor beta chains listed next were all sequenced from one sample in a study of shared clonotypes between healthy human individuals. Clones were read by immunoSEQ multiplex PCR, and TCRdb kept only the in-frame ones, dropping some. The sample contains nearly 2 million clones, approximately 94% of which appear only once. Naive CD8 cells comprised CD45RO-negative, CCR7-positively selected cells, excluding terminally differentiated effector memory CD45RA+ cells. The specimen sequenced was naive CD8+ T cells sorted from blood. These TCRs come from a man between 18 and 29 years old in good health.

On this clone: The same CDR3 is also encoded by other DNA sequences in this sample. The chain has TRBV6-5 and TRBJ2-7; D unresolved. Trimming shortened V by 0 bases and J by 1 base, and 10 bases separated the two germline ends. CDR3 size: 15 residues. Germline assignment: CDR1 MNHEY and CDR2 SVGAGI. The CDR3 DNA follows: TGTGCCAGCAGTTACTCACGTTCGTCATCCTACGAGCAGTACTTC. This encodes CASSYSRSSSYEQYF.

The V and J genes are TRBV30 and TRBJ2-7; D uncertain. In germline, CDR1 is GTSNPN, CDR2 SVGIG (reference sequence). This CDR3 spans 14 amino acids. Trimming cost V 0 bases and J 3 bases, with 12 bases left between them. CDR3 sequence reads: CAWSVGYRLYEQYF. The CDR3 bases are TGTGCCTGGAGTGTAGGTTACAGACTCTACGAGCAGTACTTC.

This rearrangement joins TRBV6-1 to TRBJ1-1; D gene unclear. Trimming cost V 10 bases and J 0 bases, with 12 bases left between them. CDR1 is MNHNS and CDR2 is SASEGT in the germline V gene. The CDR3 consists of 13 residues. CDR3 DNA: TGTGCCACCCTTACTTTAATGAACACTGAAGCTTTCTTT. It is translated as CATLTLMNTEAFF.

This chain connects TRBV29-1 to TRBJ2-1; 7 bases match TRBD1. Germline trimming cut 4 bases from V and 3 bases from J; bases unmatched to any gene: 6. CDR3 length: 14 residues. CDR1 SQVTM and CDR2 ANQGSEA come from the germline V gene. The CDR3 region is CSVVLWDSYNEQFF. The CDR3 nucleotides read TGCAGCGTTGTTTTGTGGGACAGCTACAATGAGCAGTTCTTC.